The rows below give T cell receptor beta chains drawn from one sample of a study of TIL therapy for anti-PD-1-resistant metastatic lung cancer. Generated by immunoSEQ multiplex PCR, the TCRdb table keeps only in-frame clones and is missing some. The table shows around 100,000 clones, with about 71% occurring only once. Source: tumor tissue, taken at baseline. The source of these receptors is a person between 25 and 79 years old with non-small cell lung cancer. Each CDR3 is given with its conserved first and last residue. Fields, in order: CDR3 length, clone size, D gene, V gene, J gene, CDR3 protein, CDR3 DNA. The D gene is left open where the match is weak. Size values are once, few and many counts, or a class for expanded clones, and some rows have none.

cdr3_length: 16
clone_size: once
d_call: TRBD2
v_call: TRBV5-4
j_call: TRBJ2-2
cdr3_aa: CASSPLAGGDTGELFF
cdr3_nt: TGTGCCAGCAGCCCACTAGCGGGGGGGGACACCGGGGAGCTGTTTTTT

cdr3_length: 19
clone_size: .
d_call: TRBD2
v_call: TRBV7-3
j_call: TRBJ2-3
cdr3_aa: CASSLSPAGAFIGTDTQYF
cdr3_nt: TGTGCCAGCAGCTTAAGTCCAGCGGGAGCTTTCATAGGCACAGATACGCAGTATTTT

cdr3_length: 14
clone_size: .
d_call: TRBD1
v_call: TRBV5-1
j_call: TRBJ1-4
cdr3_aa: CASSRTGLMEKLFF
cdr3_nt: TGCGCCAGCAGCCGGACAGGCTTAATGGAAAAACTGTTTTTT

cdr3_length: 15
clone_size: .
d_call: .
v_call: TRBV7-9
j_call: TRBJ1-1
cdr3_aa: CASSNTRGPNTEAFF
cdr3_nt: TGTGCCAGCAGCAACACACGGGGTCCTAACACTGAAGCTTTCTTT

cdr3_length: 16
clone_size: few
d_call: .
v_call: TRBV4-1
j_call: TRBJ1-5
cdr3_aa: CASSQDSRGLNQPQHF
cdr3_nt: TGCGCCAGCAGCCAAGATTCTCGAGGGCTCAATCAGCCCCAGCATTTT

cdr3_length: 12
clone_size: .
d_call: .
v_call: TRBV7-9
j_call: TRBJ1-1
cdr3_aa: CASSSTGTEAFF
cdr3_nt: TGTGCCAGCAGTTCCACAGGGACTGAAGCTTTCTTT

cdr3_length: 13
clone_size: .
d_call: TRBD1
v_call: TRBV29-1
j_call: TRBJ2-7
cdr3_aa: CSVPTGAVNEQYF
cdr3_nt: TGCAGCGTTCCGACAGGGGCGGTCAACGAGCAGTACTTC

cdr3_length: 14
clone_size: once
d_call: .
v_call: TRBV5-1
j_call: TRBJ1-6
cdr3_aa: CASSLGQGGVPLHF
cdr3_nt: TGCGCCAGCAGCTTGGGTCAAGGTGGGGTACCCCTCCACTTT

cdr3_length: 17
clone_size: .
d_call: TRBD2
v_call: TRBV11-2
j_call: TRBJ2-5
cdr3_aa: CASGFKWGSGTQETQYF
cdr3_nt: TGTGCCAGCGGCTTTAAGTGGGGTAGCGGGACCCAAGAGACCCAGTACTTC

cdr3_length: 15
clone_size: .
d_call: .
v_call: TRBV19
j_call: TRBJ1-1
cdr3_aa: CASSILGGWGTEAFF
cdr3_nt: TGTGCCAGTAGTATACTGGGGGGATGGGGAACTGAAGCTTTCTTT

cdr3_length: 15
clone_size: .
d_call: .
v_call: TRBV5-6
j_call: TRBJ2-2
cdr3_aa: CASSPRDPRTGELFF
cdr3_nt: TGTGCCAGCAGCCCCCGGGACCCCCGGACCGGGGAGCTGTTTTTT

cdr3_length: 14
clone_size: few
d_call: TRBD1
v_call: TRBV29-1
j_call: TRBJ1-3
cdr3_aa: CSVRDRGPGNTIYF
cdr3_nt: TGCAGCGTTCGGGACAGGGGGCCTGGAAACACCATATATTTT

cdr3_length: 15
clone_size: .
d_call: .
v_call: TRBV7-8
j_call: TRBJ1-3
cdr3_aa: CASSLEGGSGNTIYF
cdr3_nt: TGTGCCAGCAGCCTCGAGGGCGGCTCTGGAAACACCATATATTTT

cdr3_length: 13
clone_size: .
d_call: .
v_call: TRBV19
j_call: TRBJ1-4
cdr3_aa: CASSLLDNEKLFF
cdr3_nt: TGTGCCAGTAGTTTGCTTGATAATGAAAAACTGTTTTTT